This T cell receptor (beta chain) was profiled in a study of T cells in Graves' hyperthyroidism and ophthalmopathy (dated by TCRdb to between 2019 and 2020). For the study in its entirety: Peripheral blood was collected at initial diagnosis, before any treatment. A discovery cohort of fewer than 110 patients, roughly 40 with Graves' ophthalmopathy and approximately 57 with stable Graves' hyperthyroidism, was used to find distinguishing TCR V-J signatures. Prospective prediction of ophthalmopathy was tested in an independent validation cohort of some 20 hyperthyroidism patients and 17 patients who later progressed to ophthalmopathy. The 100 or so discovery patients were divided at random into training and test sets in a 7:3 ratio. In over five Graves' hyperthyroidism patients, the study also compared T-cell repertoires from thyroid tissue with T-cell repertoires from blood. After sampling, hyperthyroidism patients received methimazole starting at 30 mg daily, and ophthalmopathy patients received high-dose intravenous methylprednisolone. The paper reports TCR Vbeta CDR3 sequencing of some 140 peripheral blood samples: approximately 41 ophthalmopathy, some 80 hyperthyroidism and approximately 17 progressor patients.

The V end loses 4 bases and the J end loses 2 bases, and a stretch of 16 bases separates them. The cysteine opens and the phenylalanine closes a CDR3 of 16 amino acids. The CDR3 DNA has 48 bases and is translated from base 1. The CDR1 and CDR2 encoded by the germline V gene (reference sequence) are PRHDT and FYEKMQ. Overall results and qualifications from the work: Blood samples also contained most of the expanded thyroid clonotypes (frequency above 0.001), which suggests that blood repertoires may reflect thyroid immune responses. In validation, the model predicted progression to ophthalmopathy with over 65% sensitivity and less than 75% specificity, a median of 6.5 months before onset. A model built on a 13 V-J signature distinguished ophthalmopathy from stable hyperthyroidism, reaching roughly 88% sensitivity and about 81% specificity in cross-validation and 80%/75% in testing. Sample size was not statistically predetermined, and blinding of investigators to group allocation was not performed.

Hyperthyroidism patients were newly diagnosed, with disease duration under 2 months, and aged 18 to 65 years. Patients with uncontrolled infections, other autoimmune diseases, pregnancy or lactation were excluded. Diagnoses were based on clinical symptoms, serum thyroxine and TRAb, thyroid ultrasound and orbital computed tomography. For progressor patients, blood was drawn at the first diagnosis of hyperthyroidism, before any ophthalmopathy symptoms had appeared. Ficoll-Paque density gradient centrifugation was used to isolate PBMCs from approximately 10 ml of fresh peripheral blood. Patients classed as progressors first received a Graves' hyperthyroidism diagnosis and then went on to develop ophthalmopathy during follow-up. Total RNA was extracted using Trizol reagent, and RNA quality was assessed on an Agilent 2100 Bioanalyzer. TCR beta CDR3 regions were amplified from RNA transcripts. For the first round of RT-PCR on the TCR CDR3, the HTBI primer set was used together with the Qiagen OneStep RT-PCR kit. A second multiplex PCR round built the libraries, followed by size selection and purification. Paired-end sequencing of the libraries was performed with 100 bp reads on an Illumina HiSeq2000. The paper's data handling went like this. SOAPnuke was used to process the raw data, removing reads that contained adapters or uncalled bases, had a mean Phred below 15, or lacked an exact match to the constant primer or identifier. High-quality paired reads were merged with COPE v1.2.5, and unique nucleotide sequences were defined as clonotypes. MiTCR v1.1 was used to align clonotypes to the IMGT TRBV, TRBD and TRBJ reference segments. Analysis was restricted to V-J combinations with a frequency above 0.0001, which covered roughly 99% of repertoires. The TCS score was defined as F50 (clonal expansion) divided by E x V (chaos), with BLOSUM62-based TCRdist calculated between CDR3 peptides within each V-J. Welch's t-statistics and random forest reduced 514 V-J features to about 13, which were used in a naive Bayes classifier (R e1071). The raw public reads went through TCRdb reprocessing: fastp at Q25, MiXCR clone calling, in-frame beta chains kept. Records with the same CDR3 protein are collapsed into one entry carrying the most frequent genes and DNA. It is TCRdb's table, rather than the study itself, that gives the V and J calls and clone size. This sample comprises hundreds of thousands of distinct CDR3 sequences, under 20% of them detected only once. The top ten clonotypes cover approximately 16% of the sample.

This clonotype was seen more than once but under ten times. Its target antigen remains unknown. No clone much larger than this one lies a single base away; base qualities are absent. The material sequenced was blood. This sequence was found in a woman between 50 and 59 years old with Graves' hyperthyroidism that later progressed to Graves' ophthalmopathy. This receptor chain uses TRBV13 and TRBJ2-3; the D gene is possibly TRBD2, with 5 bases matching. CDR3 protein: CASSSIDSEATDTQYF. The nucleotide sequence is TGTGCCAGCAGCTCTATCGACTCGGAGGCCACAGATACGCAGTATTTT.